What follows are 18 T cell receptor beta chains derived from one specimen sequenced in a study of a mutant IDH1 vaccine in newly diagnosed glioma. Clones were sequenced by immunoSEQ multiplex PCR, and TCRdb holds only the in-frame ones, with some missing. The table shows 45,000 to 60,000 clones, with 90% to 95% occurring only once. Their antigens are not known. The time point denotes: week 11, during vaccination. One vaccine dose held 300 ug of mutant IDH1 20-mer peptide and came with topical imiquimod. This specimen consisted of PBMCs, obtained from a glioma patient whose treatment included an IDH1 peptide vaccine. The receptors come from a man in his fifties with glioma.

CDR3 nucleotide sequence: TGCGCCAGCAGCCCGATCCGGGGAGGGGGCGCATCGTACGAGCAGTACTTC. This codes for CASSPIRGGGASYEQYF. This sequence joins TRBV4-1 and TRBJ2-7, with D perhaps given as TRBD1 or TRBD2 (7 bases each). This CDR3 contains 17 residues. The V and J ends lost 4 bases and 4 bases respectively, with 23 bases between them. The germline V gene encodes CDR1 MGHRA and CDR2 YSYEKL.

The V call is TRBV27, the J call TRBJ2-7; D is perhaps TRBD1 or TRBD2 (5 bases each). The CDR3 has 13 residues. V was trimmed by 3 bases and J by 6 bases, leaving 12 bases between them. Germline V CDR1 and CDR2: MNHEY, SMNVEV (reference sequence). The CDR3 DNA follows: TGTGCCAGCAGTTTCGTACCGGGGACCGAGCAGTACTTC. Residues: CASSFVPGTEQYF.

This chain connects TRBV7-9 to TRBJ2-3, with 13 bases that match TRBD2. The CDR3 extends over 15 amino acids. Germline V gene sequence: CDR1 SEHNR, CDR2 FQNEAQ (reference sequence). J was trimmed by 5 bases and V by 5 bases; bases with no gene match: 4. The CDR3 reads CASSRTSGSIDTQYF. Written as DNA, the CDR3 is TGTGCCAGCAGCCGGACTAGCGGGAGTATAGATACGCAGTATTTT. Using reference TRBV7-9 and TRBJ2-3 for the parts outside the CDR3, the full variable domain is DTGVSQNPRHKITKRGQNVTFRCDPISEHNRLYWYRQTLGQGPEFLTYFQNEAQLEKSRLLSDRFSAERPKGSFSTLEIQRTEQGDSAMYLCASSRTSGSIDTQYFGPGTRLTVL.

The J gene is TRBJ1-1, the V gene TRBV11-3, with no clear D. Germline V gene lookup returns CDR1 SGHNT and CDR2 YENEEA. This CDR3 spans 13 amino acids. The V end lost 1 base, the J end lost 7 bases, and 10 bases lay between the germline ends. CDR3 loop: CASSLAPGIEAFF. CDR3 coding DNA: TGTGCCAGCAGCTTAGCGCCCGGGATTGAAGCTTTCTTT. The full variable domain, rest sourced from reference TRBV11-3 and TRBJ1-1, is EAGVVQSPRYKIIEKKQPVAFWCNPISGHNTLYWYLQNLGQGPELLIRYENEEAVDDSQLPKDRFSAERLKGVDSTLKIQPAELGDSAVYLCASSLAPGIEAFFGQGTRLTVV.

This sequence joins TRBV6-1 and TRBJ2-5; D possibly matches TRBD1 or TRBD2 (5 bases each). In germline, CDR1 is MNHNS, CDR2 SASEGT. V was trimmed by 2 bases and J by 5 bases, leaving 12 bases between them. The CDR3 spans 14 residues. CDR3 in amino acids: CASSEHGTLETQYF. The CDR3 region has the DNA TGTGCCAGCAGTGAACACGGGACCTTGGAGACCCAGTACTTC.

V gene TRBV9 combines with J gene TRBJ2-7, with 10 bases aligning to TRBD1. The CDR3 has 14 amino acids. Germline trimming cut 4 bases from V and 5 bases from J; bases unmatched to any gene: 6. Germline CDR1 and CDR2: SGDLS and YYNGEE. The CDR3 spells CASSPRQGANEQYF. CDR3 nucleotides: TGTGCCAGCAGCCCCCGACAGGGGGCAAACGAGCAGTACTTC.

The V call is TRBV5-1, the J call TRBJ1-1; D is undetermined. Germline V gives CDR1 SGHRS, CDR2 YFSETQ. V lost 2 bases, J lost 5 bases, and 4 bases lay in between. The CDR3 runs 11 residues. As DNA, the CDR3 is TGCGCCAGCAGCTTTAATACTGAAGCTTTCTTT. It encodes CASSFNTEAFF.

J is TRBJ2-6 and V is TRBV7-2, with D unresolved. Germline V gene data show CDR1 as SGHTA and CDR2 as FQGNSA. The V and J ends lost 1 base and 2 bases respectively, with 9 bases between them. This CDR3 spans 16 amino acids. The CDR3 reads CASSLEGTAGANVLTF. As DNA, the CDR3 is TGTGCCAGCAGCTTAGAAGGTACCGCTGGGGCCAACGTCCTGACTTTC.

This chain joins TRBV7-2 and TRBJ2-5, with TRBD2 identical over 8 bases. This CDR3 has 19 residues. Germline-derived CDR1 and CDR2 are SGHTA and FQGNSA. The V and J ends lost 1 base and 0 bases, in that order; junction bases with no gene match: 13. CDR3 in DNA: TGTGCCAGCAGCTTAGTAGGTGCGGGGGGCATTTCCAACCAAGAGACCCAGTACTTC. It yields the protein CASSLVGAGGISNQETQYF.

The rearrangement joins TRBV5-1 to TRBJ2-5; TRBD1 aligns across 9 bases. Trimming at V came to 0 bases and at J to 4 bases, leaving 1 base not matched to a gene. Germline assignment: CDR1 SGHRS and CDR2 YFSETQ. The CDR3 runs 14 residues. The CDR3 DNA follows: TGCGCCAGCAGCTTGGTGGGACAGGGAGAGACCCAGTACTTC. This translates into CASSLVGQGETQYF.

The chain links TRBV5-4 to TRBJ1-1, with D uncertain. The CDR3 covers 13 residues. The germline V gene encodes CDR1 SGHNT and CDR2 YYREEE (reference sequence). Trimming left V 0 bases short and J 2 bases short, with 5 bases between. CDR3 sequence (DNA): TGTGCCAGCAGCTTGGGACACAACACTGAAGCTTTCTTT. Translation: CASSLGHNTEAFF.

This rearrangement joins TRBV5-8 to TRBJ2-1; D unclear. This CDR3 spans 14 amino acids. The V gene's germline CDR1 is SGHTS and CDR2 YDEGEE. Trimming left V 1 base short and J 3 bases short, with 8 bases between. As DNA, the CDR3 is TGTGCCAGCAGCTTGACCGGGCTCTACAATGAGCAGTTCTTC. This codes for CASSLTGLYNEQFF.

This chain joins TRBV7-2 and TRBJ2-7; D not certain. This CDR3 is built from 11 residues. V lost 1 base, J lost 4 bases, and 2 bases lay in between. In germline, CDR1 is SGHTA, CDR2 FQGNSA. CDR3 region: CASSLDYEQYF. The CDR3 nucleotides read TGTGCCAGCAGCTTAGATTACGAGCAGTACTTC.

This sequence joins TRBV5-1 and TRBJ2-3; possible D gene TRBD2, 6 bases. This CDR3 contains 14 residues. CDR1 SGHRS and CDR2 YFSETQ come from the germline V gene. V was trimmed by 5 bases and J by 4 bases, leaving 14 bases between them. The CDR3 sequence: CASSLGRDSDTQYF. In DNA, the CDR3 is TGCGCCAGCAGTCTAGGGCGGGATTCAGATACGCAGTATTTT.

The chain employs TRBV5-5 and TRBJ2-3; maybe TRBD1 (5 bases). Germline CDR1 is SGHKS and CDR2 is YYEKEE (reference sequence). The V and J ends lost 3 bases and 2 bases respectively, with 16 bases between them. The CDR3 extends over 16 amino acids. DNA of the CDR3: TGTGCCAGCAGCTGGGGTGGGGCCTTTGTCACAGATACGCAGTATTTT. Translated, it gives CASSWGGAFVTDTQYF.

This clone was observed once. V usage is TRBV7-8 and J usage is TRBJ2-1; TRBD2 agrees at 14 bases. CDR1 is SGHVS and CDR2 is FQNEAQ in the germline V gene. The CDR3 length is 21 residues. V shed 6 bases, J shed 6 bases, and the junction held 22 bases outside the gene matches. As DNA, the CDR3 is TGTGCCAGCAGAATAGCAAGCCAGCCGGGACTAGCGGGAGTAGGAGGCAATGAGCAGTTCTTC. Translating it yields CASRIASQPGLAGVGGNEQFF. The full variable domain, rest sourced from reference TRBV7-8 and TRBJ2-1, is GAGVSQSPRYKVAKRGQDVALRCDPISGHVSLFWYQQALGQGPEFLTYFQNEAQLDKSGLPSDRFFAERPEGSVSTLKIQRTQQEDSAVYLCASRIASQPGLAGVGGNEQFFGPGTRLTVL.

The chain joins TRBV7-2 to TRBJ2-1; D perhaps matches TRBD2 (6 bases). CDR3 length: 15 amino acids. V lost 4 bases and J lost 7, with 17 bases in between. Germline CDR1 is SGHTA and CDR2 is FQGNSA. The CDR3 here is CASSSQPGLGNEQFF. DNA for the CDR3: TGTGCCAGCAGCTCACAACCGGGACTCGGGAATGAGCAGTTCTTC.

This chain links TRBV6-1 with TRBJ2-2; 13 bases align to TRBD2. The CDR3 contains 16 residues. The germline CDR1 and CDR2 sequences are MNHNS and SASEGT. V dropped 3 bases and J dropped 7; count of bases not matched to a gene: 5. CDR3 protein: CASSEAGLAGIGELFF. The CDR3 nucleotides are TGTGCCAGCAGTGAGGCGGGACTAGCGGGAATCGGGGAGCTGTTTTTT.